Following are 28 T cell receptor beta chains from one sample sequenced in a study of CD8+ T cells in alopecia areata. Isolated RNA was reverse transcribed into cDNA used as the sequencing template. Sequencing used immunoSEQ multiplex PCR; TCRdb keeps in-frame clones, though not all of them. The sample lists approximately 280,000 clones, about three fifths occurring once. Treatment indicated: oral pan-JAK inhibitor, 5-10 mg twice daily. Material: CD4+ T cells sorted from blood, obtained at week 24, from a patient treated with tofacitinib. The source is a human donor with alopecia areata.

The table lists this clone with a few counts. The chain joins TRBV10-3 to TRBJ1-6, with TRBD1 matching 7 bases. The germline V gene has CDR1 ENHRY and CDR2 SYGVKD. This CDR3 is built from 14 residues. Trimming at V came to 6 bases and at J to 7 bases, leaving 6 bases not matched to a gene. CDR3 region: CAIREGQPNSPLHF. CDR3 in DNA: TGTGCCATCAGGGAGGGACAGCCAAATTCACCCCTCCACTTT.

The rearrangement links TRBV7-2 to TRBJ1-5, with 7 nucleotides matching TRBD1. V trimming: 2 bases; J trimming: 0 bases; junction bases outside the gene matches: 7. The V gene's germline CDR1 is SGHTA and CDR2 FQGNSA. CDR3 length: 17 residues. Here the CDR3 DNA reads TGTGCCAGCAGCTTAAGGGGGCCGCTCTATAGCAATCAGCCCCAGCATTTT. Translating it yields CASSLRGPLYSNQPQHF.

J is TRBJ2-3 and V is TRBV4-1, with 10 bases lining up with TRBD1. The CDR3 length is 17 residues. Trimming took 4 bases from V and 0 from J; bases not matched to a gene: 7. Per germline, CDR1 MGHRA and CDR2 YSYEKL. In DNA, the CDR3 is TGCGCCAGCAGCCCGGACCGGGACAGGGGAAGCACAGATACGCAGTATTTT. Translating gives CASSPDRDRGSTDTQYF.

This chain links TRBV30 with TRBJ1-2; D unclear. V was cut by 0 bases and J by 14 bases, with 16 bases left in between. The CDR3 has 12 amino acids. Germline CDR1 and CDR2: GTSNPN and SVGIG (reference sequence). The CDR3 bases are TGTGCCTGGAGTGTAAGTCCCCCGGCCTGGACCTTC. Amino acids: CAWSVSPPAWTF.

This clone has a handful of counts. The V and J genes are TRBV6-5 and TRBJ1-4; TRBD1 is a possible D gene (6 bases). The V gene lost 7 bases and the J gene lost 5 bases, with 14 bases spanning the gap. The CDR3 consists of 14 residues. Germline CDR1 and CDR2: MNHEY and SVGAGI. CDR3 loop: CASTKQGHNEKLFF. DNA for the CDR3: TGTGCCAGCACCAAGCAGGGGCACAATGAAAAACTGTTTTTT.

This clone was counted only a few times. The rearrangement uses TRBV6-5 and TRBJ2-7; maybe TRBD2 (5 bases). Looked up from germline, CDR1 is MNHEY and CDR2 is SVGAGI. The CDR3 extends over 15 amino acids. The germline V and J ends were trimmed by 2 bases and 0 bases, with 11 bases remaining between them. Here the CDR3 reads CASSYGARGSYEQYF. In nucleotides, the CDR3 is TGTGCCAGCAGTTACGGTGCTCGGGGCTCCTACGAGCAGTACTTC.

The rearrangement uses TRBV5-1 and TRBJ2-7, with 9 bases matching TRBD1. This CDR3 is built from 15 residues. V lost 2 bases, J lost 3 bases, and 6 bases stayed unmatched. The germline gives CDR1 SGHRS, CDR2 YFSETQ. The CDR3 reads CASSLGQGRNYEQYF. DNA for the CDR3: TGCGCCAGCAGCTTAGGACAGGGGAGAAACTACGAGCAGTACTTC.

The chain employs TRBV10-3 and TRBJ2-3, with no clear D. The CDR3 covers 13 residues. CDR1 and CDR2 from the germline V gene are ENHRY and SYGVKD. Trimming left V 6 bases short and J 2 bases short, with 9 bases between. CDR3 bases: TGTGCCATCAGAAACAAGTTCACAGATACGCAGTATTTT. Protein sequence: CAIRNKFTDTQYF.

The V and J genes are TRBV13 and TRBJ2-3, with D unresolved. Looked up from germline, CDR1 is PRHDT and CDR2 is FYEKMQ (reference sequence). Between the trimmed V and J ends, which lost 6 bases and 1 base, there was a span of 17 bases. The CDR3 has 16 residues. The CDR3 reads CASSSAERVGTDTQYF. Here the CDR3 DNA reads TGTGCCAGCAGTTCAGCAGAAAGGGTAGGCACAGATACGCAGTATTTT.

The genes are TRBV4-3 and TRBJ1-1; 12 positions match TRBD1. Per germline, CDR1 LGHNA and CDR2 YSLEER. V shed 8 bases, J shed 3 bases, and the junction held 10 bases outside the gene matches. The CDR3 is 16 amino acids. CDR3 DNA: TGCGCCAGCGGACCGGGACAGGGGGCCTTGGACACTGAAGCTTTCTTT. Protein product: CASGPGQGALDTEAFF.

V and J are TRBV7-2 and TRBJ2-4, with 10 bases lining up with TRBD1. V lost 2 bases, J lost 9 bases, and 7 bases stayed unmatched. Germline assignment: CDR1 SGHTA and CDR2 FQGNSA. The CDR3 extends over 15 amino acids. This chain's CDR3 is CASSLRTGGESIQYF. DNA of the CDR3: TGTGCCAGCAGCTTAAGGACAGGGGGTGAATCCATTCAGTACTTC.

This rearrangement joins TRBV4-2 to TRBJ1-2; a weak D match, TRBD1 (6 bases). V was shortened by 1 base and J by 2 bases, with 14 bases between the two germline ends. The CDR3 is made up of 16 amino acids. The germline V gene has CDR1 LGHNA and CDR2 YNFKEQ. CDR3 protein: CASSQAWTDPNYGYTF. DNA of the CDR3: TGTGCCAGCAGCCAAGCGTGGACAGACCCCAACTATGGCTACACCTTC.

This clone was counted once. The chain combines TRBV30 with TRBJ2-3; D gene uncertain. This CDR3 has 13 residues. The V end lost 1 base, the J end lost 4 bases, and 9 bases lay between the germline ends. From germline, CDR1 is GTSNPN and CDR2 SVGIG (reference sequence). The CDR3 bases are TGTGCCTGGAGTGAACCAGCTCCAGATACGCAGTATTTT. It is translated as CAWSEPAPDTQYF. Supplemented by reference TRBV30 and TRBJ2-3, the full variable domain reads SQTIHQWPATLVQPVGSPLSLECTVEGTSNPNLYWYRQAAGRGLQLLFYSVGIGQISSEVPQNLSASRPQDRQFILSSKKLLLSDSGFYLCAWSEPAPDTQYFGPGTRLTVL.

The V and J genes are TRBV5-4 and TRBJ1-2; D is undetermined. V lost 0 bases, J lost 5 bases, and 8 bases lay in between. The germline V gene has CDR1 SGHNT and CDR2 YYREEE (reference sequence). The CDR3 contains 13 residues. CDR3 in DNA: TGTGCCAGCAGCTTGGTGTCGGAATATGGCTACACCTTC. Protein product: CASSLVSEYGYTF. Full variable domain (missing parts from reference TRBV5-4 and TRBJ1-2): ETGVTQSPTHLIKTRGQQVTLRCSSQSGHNTVSWYQQALGQGPQFIFQYYREEENGRGNFPPRFSGLQFPNYSSELNVNALELDDSALYLCASSLVSEYGYTFGSGTRLTVV.

In its sample, this clone was seen a few times. The chain carries TRBV29-1 and TRBJ2-2; D is perhaps TRBD1 (6 bases). This CDR3 region has 15 residues. Germline-derived CDR1 and CDR2 are SQVTM and ANQGSEA. V lost 2 bases and J 5 bases, leaving 15 bases between the germline ends. The CDR3 is CSVEQQGLGTGELFF. The CDR3, as DNA: TGCAGCGTTGAACAACAGGGCTTAGGGACCGGGGAGCTGTTTTTT.

This clone showed up just a few times. Distinct nucleotide sequences in the sample also encode this CDR3. The chain links TRBV29-1 to TRBJ2-4, with D perhaps matching TRBD2 (5 bases). The CDR3 is 14 amino acids. The germline gives CDR1 SQVTM, CDR2 ANQGSEA. With 1 base removed from V and 0 bases from J, the gap between germline ends came to 7 bases. CDR3 bases: TGCAGCGTTGAAGGGAGGCTAGCCAAAAACATTCAGTACTTC. Translation gives CSVEGRLAKNIQYF.

The chain recombines TRBV5-4 with TRBJ1-1; D is perhaps TRBD1 (6 bases). The CDR3 sequence is 15 residues long. Trimming stripped 0 bases from V and 8 bases from J, with 17 bases between. In germline, CDR1 is SGHNT, CDR2 YYREEE (reference sequence). The chain's CDR3 is CASSLEGQSGSEAFF. The CDR3 nucleotides read TGTGCCAGCAGCTTGGAGGGACAATCAGGGTCGGAAGCTTTCTTT. Combining the CDR3 with reference TRBV5-4 and TRBJ1-1 gives the whole variable domain ETGVTQSPTHLIKTRGQQVTLRCSSQSGHNTVSWYQQALGQGPQFIFQYYREEENGRGNFPPRFSGLQFPNYSSELNVNALELDDSALYLCASSLEGQSGSEAFFGQGTRLTVV.

This chain connects TRBV9 to TRBJ2-3; D possibly matches TRBD1 or TRBD2 (5 bases each). Trimming shortened V by 0 bases and J by 0 bases, and 11 bases separated the two germline ends. Germline-derived CDR1 and CDR2 are SGDLS and YYNGEE. The CDR3 runs to 16 residues. DNA of the CDR3: TGTGCCAGCAGCGTAGTGGGGGATCCTAGCACAGATACGCAGTATTTT. Translation gives CASSVVGDPSTDTQYF.

This chain joins TRBV11-2 and TRBJ1-5; D possibly corresponds to TRBD1 (5 bases). The CDR3 extends over 13 amino acids. The V and J ends lost 0 bases and 9 bases respectively, with 9 bases between them. CDR1 and CDR2 from the germline V gene are SGHAT and FQNNGV. The DNA of the CDR3 is TGTGCCAGCAGCTTAGATCGGGACGGGCCCCAGCATTTT. Its translation is CASSLDRDGPQHF.

This chain uses TRBV23-1 with TRBJ2-2; TRBD1 might be the D (6 bases). TRBV23-1 is flagged as an ORF with uncertain function. The CDR3 runs 19 residues. V shed 1 base and J shed 6 bases, with 24 bases lying between them. The CDR3 is CASSQFIPRAQGRPGELFF. In nucleotides, the CDR3 is TGCGCCAGCAGTCAATTCATCCCCCGGGCACAGGGAAGGCCCGGGGAGCTGTTTTTT.

The rearrangement links TRBV7-2 to TRBJ2-7, with no clear D. The V gene's germline CDR1 is SGHTA and CDR2 FQGNSA. The CDR3 has 15 amino acids. V lost 1 base, J lost 4 bases, and 14 bases lay in between. CDR3 sequence reads: CASSLGVGPAYEQYF. The CDR3, as DNA: TGTGCCAGCAGCTTAGGGGTAGGGCCGGCGTACGAGCAGTACTTC. Filled out from reference TRBV7-2 and TRBJ2-7, the complete variable domain reads GAGVSQSPSNKVTEKGKDVELRCDPISGHTALYWYRQSLGQGLEFLIYFQGNSAPDKSGLPSDRFSAERTGGSVSTLTIQRTQQEDSAVYLCASSLGVGPAYEQYFGPGTRLTVT.

The table lists this clone with a few counts. This chain connects TRBV4-3 to TRBJ2-1; D ambiguous. This CDR3 contains 13 residues. V shed 0 bases and J shed 7 bases, with 7 bases lying between them. Germline V lookup: CDR1 LGHNA, CDR2 YSLEER. CDR3 amino acids: CASSQDAANEQFF. The DNA for the CDR3 is TGCGCCAGCAGCCAAGATGCCGCGAATGAGCAGTTCTTC.

The chain joins TRBV30 to TRBJ1-1; a weak D match, TRBD1 (5 bases). Germline V gene lookup returns CDR1 GTSNPN and CDR2 SVGIG (reference sequence). Trimming left V 4 bases short and J 4 bases short, with 16 bases between. The CDR3 loop spans 14 amino acids. CDR3: CAWMVGVSSTEAFF. The DNA of the CDR3 is TGTGCCTGGATGGTGGGGGTTTCGAGCACTGAAGCTTTCTTT.

The V and J genes are TRBV19 and TRBJ1-6, with TRBD1 identical over 9 bases. The CDR3 covers 14 residues. CDR1 LNHDA and CDR2 SQIVND come from the germline V gene (reference sequence). Trimming at V came to 4 bases and at J to 7 bases, leaving 2 bases not matched to a gene. CDR3 amino acids: CASSRDRGNSPLHF. The CDR3 DNA reads as TGTGCCAGTAGTAGAGACAGGGGGAATTCACCCCTCCACTTT.

The chain links TRBV29-1 to TRBJ2-7, with TRBD1 matching 7 bases. Unmatched junction bases numbered 9, after V lost 6 bases and J lost 4 bases. Germline assignment: CDR1 SQVTM and CDR2 ANQGSEA. The length of the CDR3 is 13 residues. The CDR3 sequence: CSVGPRQGYEQYF. The CDR3 DNA follows: TGCAGCGTGGGACCGAGACAGGGTTACGAGCAGTACTTC.

This clone was seen a handful of times. The CDR3 bases are TGTGCCAGCAGCTTTCAGGTGCTCCCGGGGGTCTCTGGGGCCAACGTCCTGACTTTC. Its translation is CASSFQVLPGVSGANVLTF. This chain links TRBV7-2 with TRBJ2-6; D possibly corresponds to TRBD2 (6 bases). Per the germline V gene, CDR1 is SGHTA and CDR2 is FQGNSA. Trimming took off 3 bases at V and 0 bases at J, with 18 bases between the two ends. CDR3 length: 19 residues.

This clone occurred a few times. This chain joins TRBV27 and TRBJ1-1; D gene uncertain. Germline V gene data show CDR1 as MNHEY and CDR2 as SMNVEV (reference sequence). V dropped 2 bases and J dropped 3 bases, with 10 bases sitting between them. This CDR3 region has 14 residues. CDR3 coding DNA: TGTGCCAGCAGTTTAAAGGGCAGAGACACTGAAGCTTTCTTT. Protein sequence: CASSLKGRDTEAFF.

V usage is TRBV11-1 and J usage is TRBJ2-1; D unresolved. This CDR3 comprises 13 residues. Per germline, CDR1 SGHAT and CDR2 FQDESV (reference sequence). V gave up 4 bases and J gave up 3 bases, with 7 bases separating them. CDR3 loop: CASSSPDYNEQFF. CDR3 DNA: TGTGCCAGCAGCTCACCGGACTACAATGAGCAGTTCTTC.